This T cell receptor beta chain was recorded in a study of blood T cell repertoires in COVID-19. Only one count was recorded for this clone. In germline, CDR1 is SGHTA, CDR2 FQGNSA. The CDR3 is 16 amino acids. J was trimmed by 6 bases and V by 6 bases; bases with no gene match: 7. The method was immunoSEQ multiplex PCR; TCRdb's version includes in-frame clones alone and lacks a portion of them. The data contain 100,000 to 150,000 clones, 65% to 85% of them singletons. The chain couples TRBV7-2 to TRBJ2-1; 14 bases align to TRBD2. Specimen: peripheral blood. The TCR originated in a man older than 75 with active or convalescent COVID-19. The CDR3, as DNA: TGTGCCAGCAGGCCACGACTAGCGGGGGGGCCCAATGAGCAGTTCTTC. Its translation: CASRPRLAGGPNEQFF.